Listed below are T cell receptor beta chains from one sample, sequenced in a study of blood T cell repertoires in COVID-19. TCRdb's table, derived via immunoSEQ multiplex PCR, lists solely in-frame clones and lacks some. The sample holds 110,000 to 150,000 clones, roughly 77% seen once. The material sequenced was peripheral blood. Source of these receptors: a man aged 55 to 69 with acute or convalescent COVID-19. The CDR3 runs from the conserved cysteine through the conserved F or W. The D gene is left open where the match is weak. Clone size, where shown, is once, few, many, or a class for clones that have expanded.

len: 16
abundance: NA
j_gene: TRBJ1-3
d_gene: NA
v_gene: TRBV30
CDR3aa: CAWSADRTPSGNTIYF
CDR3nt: TGTGCCTGGAGTGCCGACCGGACACCCTCTGGAAACACCATATATTTT

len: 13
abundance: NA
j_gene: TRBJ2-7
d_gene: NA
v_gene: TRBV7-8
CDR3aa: CAREGGRRYEQYF
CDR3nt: TGTGCCAGGGAGGGGGGGAGGAGGTACGAGCAGTACTTC

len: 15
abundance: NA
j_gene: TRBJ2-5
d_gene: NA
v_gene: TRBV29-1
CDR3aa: CSVAYSAGFVETQYF
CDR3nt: TGCAGCGTTGCCTACAGCGCGGGGTTTGTAGAGACCCAGTACTTC

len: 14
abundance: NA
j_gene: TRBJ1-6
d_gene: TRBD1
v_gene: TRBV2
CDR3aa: CASSLGQGRSPLHF
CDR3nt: TGTGCCAGCAGCCTGGGACAGGGGCGCTCACCCCTCCACTTT

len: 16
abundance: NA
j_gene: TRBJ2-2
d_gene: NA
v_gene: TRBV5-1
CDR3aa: CASSQGASGSTGELFF
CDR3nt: TGCGCCAGCAGCCAGGGGGCTAGCGGTAGTACCGGGGAGCTGTTTTTT

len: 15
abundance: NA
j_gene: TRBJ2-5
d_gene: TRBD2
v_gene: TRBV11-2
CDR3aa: CASSSLGPSGETQYF
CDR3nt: TGTGCCAGCAGCTCACTTGGCCCTAGCGGGGAGACCCAGTACTTC

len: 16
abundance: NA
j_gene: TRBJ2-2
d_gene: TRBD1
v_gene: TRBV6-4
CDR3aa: CASKGQILATTGELFF
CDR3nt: TGTGCCAGCAAGGGACAGATTCTGGCTACCACCGGGGAGCTGTTTTTT

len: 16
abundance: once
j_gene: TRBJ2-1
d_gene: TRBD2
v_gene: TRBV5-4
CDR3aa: CASSLSVAGVYNEQFF
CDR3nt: TGTGCCAGCAGCTTGTCTGTAGCGGGAGTGTACAATGAGCAGTTCTTC

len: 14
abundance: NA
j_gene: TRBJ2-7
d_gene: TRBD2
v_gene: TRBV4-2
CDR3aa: CASSHREALPEQYF
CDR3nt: TGTGCCAGCAGCCACCGGGAGGCCCTTCCCGAGCAGTACTTC

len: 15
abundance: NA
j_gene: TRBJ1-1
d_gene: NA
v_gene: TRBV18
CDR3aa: CASSPRQAQDSEAFF
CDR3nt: TGTGCCAGCTCACCACGACAGGCCCAGGACTCTGAAGCTTTCTTT

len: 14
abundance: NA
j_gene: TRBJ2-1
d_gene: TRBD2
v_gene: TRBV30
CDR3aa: CATRLAGGQVEQFF
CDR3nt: TGTGCCACCCGGCTAGCGGGAGGGCAGGTTGAGCAGTTCTTC

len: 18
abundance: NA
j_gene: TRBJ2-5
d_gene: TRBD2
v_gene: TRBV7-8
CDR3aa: CASSQRPPGTSLPETQYF
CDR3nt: TGTGCCAGCAGCCAGAGGCCACCCGGGACTAGTCTACCCGAGACCCAGTACTTC

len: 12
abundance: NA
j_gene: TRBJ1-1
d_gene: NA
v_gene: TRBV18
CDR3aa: CASSAQGTEAFF
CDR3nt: TGTGCCAGCTCAGCCCAGGGGACTGAAGCTTTCTTT

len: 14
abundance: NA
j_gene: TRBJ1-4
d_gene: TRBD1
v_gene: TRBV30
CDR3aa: CAWRAGTGTEKLFF
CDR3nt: TGTGCCTGGAGGGCCGGGACAGGGACCGAAAAACTGTTTTTT

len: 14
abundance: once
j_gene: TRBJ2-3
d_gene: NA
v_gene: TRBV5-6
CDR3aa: CASSPLPSADTQYF
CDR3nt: TGTGCCAGCAGCCCCCTACCCTCCGCAGATACGCAGTATTTT

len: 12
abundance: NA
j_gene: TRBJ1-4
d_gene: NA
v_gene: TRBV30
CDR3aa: CAWSSYAEKLFF
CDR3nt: TGTGCCTGGAGTTCATACGCGGAAAAACTGTTTTTT

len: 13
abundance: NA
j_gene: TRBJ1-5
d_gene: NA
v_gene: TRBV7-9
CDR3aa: CASSFMEGQPQHF
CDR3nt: TGTGCCAGCAGCTTCATGGAGGGACAGCCCCAGCATTTT

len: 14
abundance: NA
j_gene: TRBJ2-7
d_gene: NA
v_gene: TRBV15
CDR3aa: CATSDHKRAYEQYF
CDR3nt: TGTGCCACCTCCGACCACAAGCGCGCCTACGAGCAGTACTTC

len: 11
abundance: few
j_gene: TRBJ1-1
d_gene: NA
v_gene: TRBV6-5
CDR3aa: CASRDRGGAFF
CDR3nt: TGTGCCAGCAGGGACAGAGGGGGAGCTTTCTTT

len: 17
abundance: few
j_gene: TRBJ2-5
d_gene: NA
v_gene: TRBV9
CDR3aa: CASSVGSGWGGQETQYF
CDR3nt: TGTGCCAGCAGCGTAGGGAGCGGGTGGGGTGGCCAAGAGACCCAGTACTTC

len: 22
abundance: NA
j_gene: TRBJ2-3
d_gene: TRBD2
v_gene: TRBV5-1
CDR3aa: CASSSGGGPSLAGEAPADTQYF
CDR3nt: TGCGCCAGCAGCTCCGGTGGTGGTCCTTCGCTAGCGGGGGAGGCCCCCGCAGATACGCAGTATTTT

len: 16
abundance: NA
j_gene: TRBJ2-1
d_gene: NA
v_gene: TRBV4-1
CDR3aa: CASSPSSRDTYNEQFF
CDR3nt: TGCGCCAGCAGCCCGTCCTCCCGGGACACTTACAATGAGCAGTTCTTC

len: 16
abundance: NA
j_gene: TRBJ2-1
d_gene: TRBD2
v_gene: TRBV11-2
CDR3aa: CASSFSMGLAHNEQFF
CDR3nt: TGTGCCAGCAGCTTTTCCATGGGACTAGCGCACAATGAGCAGTTCTTC

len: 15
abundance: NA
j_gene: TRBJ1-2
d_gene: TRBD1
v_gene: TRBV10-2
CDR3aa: CASSGSGQGGYGYTF
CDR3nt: TGCGCCAGCAGTGGATCGGGACAGGGTGGCTATGGCTACACCTTC

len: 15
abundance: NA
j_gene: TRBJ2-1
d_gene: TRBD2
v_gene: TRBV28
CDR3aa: CASSFALAGGDEQFF
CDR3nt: TGTGCCAGCAGTTTCGCACTAGCGGGAGGGGATGAGCAGTTCTTC

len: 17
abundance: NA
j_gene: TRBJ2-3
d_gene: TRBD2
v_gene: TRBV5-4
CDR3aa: CASSPGLAGGSRDTQYF
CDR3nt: TGTGCCAGCAGCCCCGGACTAGCGGGAGGCTCGAGAGATACGCAGTATTTT

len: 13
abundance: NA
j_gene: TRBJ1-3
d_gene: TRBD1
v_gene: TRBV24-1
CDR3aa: CATRQGSGNTIYF
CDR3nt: TGTGCCACCCGACAGGGCTCTGGAAACACCATATATTTT

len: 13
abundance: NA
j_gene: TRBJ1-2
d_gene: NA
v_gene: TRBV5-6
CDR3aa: CASHPFEVYGYTF
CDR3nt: TGTGCCAGCCACCCATTTGAGGTCTATGGCTACACCTTC

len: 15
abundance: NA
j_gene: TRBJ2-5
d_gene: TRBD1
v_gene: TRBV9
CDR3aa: CASSVGRQGVETQYF
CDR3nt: TGTGCCAGCAGCGTAGGGCGACAGGGGGTAGAGACCCAGTACTTC

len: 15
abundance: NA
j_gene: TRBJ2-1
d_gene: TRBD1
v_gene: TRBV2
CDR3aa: CASSEADRAWDEQFF
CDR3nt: TGTGCCAGCAGTGAAGCCGACAGGGCCTGGGATGAGCAGTTCTTC

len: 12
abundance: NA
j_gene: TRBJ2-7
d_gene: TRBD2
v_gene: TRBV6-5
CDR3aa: CAGGVTSYEQYF
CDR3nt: TGTGCCGGGGGGGTCACGTCCTACGAGCAGTACTTC

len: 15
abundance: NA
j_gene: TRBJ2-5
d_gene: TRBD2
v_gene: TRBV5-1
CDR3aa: CASSATSGEGETQYF
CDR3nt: TGCGCCAGCAGCGCGACTAGCGGAGAGGGAGAGACCCAGTACTTC

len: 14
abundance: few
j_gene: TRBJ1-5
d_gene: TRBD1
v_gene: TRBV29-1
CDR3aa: CSVRTGSSDQPQHF
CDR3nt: TGCAGCGTTAGGACAGGGAGTTCCGATCAGCCCCAGCATTTT